The sequence of this TCR beta chain was determined in a study of early T cells in non-severe SARS-CoV-2 infection. Study observations and caveats: Anti-spike CD8 responses were favored in VDJdb matching, and private and CD4 specificities were missed.

cDNA molecules, individually, were tagged with unique molecular identifiers. TCRdb passed the 5' RACE reads through MiXCR, listing each CDR3 protein once. In the table there are around 63,000 distinct CDR3 sequences, 9% to 10% of which are singletons. Germline V gene data show CDR1 as SGDLS and CDR2 as YYNGEE. V was clipped by 3 bases and J by 5 bases; unmatched bases: 7. This CDR3 has 15 residues. This clonotype showed up many times. Its antigen is undetermined. The chain carries TRBV9 and TRBJ2-2; TRBD1 matches at 7 bases. The source was whole blood, collected at baseline. The origin of this receptor is an adult who was a healthcare worker with PCR-confirmed SARS-CoV-2 infection or an uninfected control (not recorded which). In nucleotides, the CDR3 is TGTGCCAGCAGCGCGACAGGGCTGGGAACCGGGGAGCTGTTTTTT. Its protein product is CASSATGLGTGELFF.